These T cell receptor beta chains were read from a single sample in a study of cytomegalovirus exposure and HLA in healthy donors. The table came from immunoSEQ multiplex PCR; TCRdb's copy has only in-frame clones and leaves some out. The table lists roughly 90,000 clones, about three quarters of them singletons, with approximately 4.2% in the top ten. The specimen was PBMCs. The receptors shown here come from a woman aged 40-49 years in good health and CMV-seropositive. Both conserved end residues are part of each CDR3. The order of the fields is J gene, clone size, V gene, CDR3 protein. A row's size may be missing; if present it is once, few, many or a size class.

J: TRBJ2-2
size: .
V: TRBV4-2
CDR3: CASSRLGLINTIPPNTGELFF

J: TRBJ2-2
size: .
V: TRBV5-4
CDR3: CASSAEWNTGELFF

J: TRBJ2-2
size: .
V: TRBV5-4
CDR3: CASTLGWGQGVTGELFF

J: TRBJ2-7
size: once
V: TRBV9
CDR3: CASSGPGQASYEQYF

J: TRBJ2-5
size: once
V: TRBV7-8
CDR3: CASSLLTGGETQYF

J: TRBJ2-2
size: .
V: TRBV5-1
CDR3: CASSSDRPLTGELFF

J: TRBJ2-7
size: .
V: TRBV14
CDR3: CASSRKQGYEQYF

J: TRBJ1-6
size: once
V: TRBV5-4
CDR3: CASSLATGANSPLHF

J: TRBJ2-1
size: .
V: TRBV14
CDR3: CASSQVQAGGWFF

J: TRBJ2-3
size: few
V: TRBV5-1
CDR3: CASSLVQWSTDTQYF

J: TRBJ2-3
size: .
V: TRBV14
CDR3: CASSREGLAGTDTQYF

J: TRBJ2-1
size: .
V: TRBV11-2
CDR3: CASSNWEGTYNEQFF

J: TRBJ2-2
size: .
V: TRBV27
CDR3: CASSLSGLAWTGELFF

J: TRBJ1-1
size: .
V: TRBV9
CDR3: CASSAPTGTGKVNSEAFF

J: TRBJ1-1
size: .
V: TRBV28
CDR3: CASSLGTVYTEAFF

J: TRBJ2-1
size: .
V: TRBV4-2
CDR3: CASSHFPSGEGQFF

J: TRBJ2-1
size: few
V: TRBV7-2
CDR3: CASSQGLAPNEQFF

J: TRBJ1-6
size: .
V: TRBV10-1
CDR3: CASRQDRSPLHF

J: TRBJ1-1
size: .
V: TRBV12-5
CDR3: CASGFIGAEAFF

J: TRBJ2-1
size: once
V: TRBV27
CDR3: CASSIGLATYNEQFF

J: TRBJ2-7
size: once
V: TRBV7-2
CDR3: CASSSQGYEQYF

J: TRBJ1-1
size: .
V: TRBV11-1
CDR3: CASSLGQGAGAEAFF

J: TRBJ2-5
size: once
V: TRBV28
CDR3: CASSTVKDGVGTQYF

J: TRBJ2-7
size: .
V: TRBV28
CDR3: CASSPTGGVGYEQYF

J: TRBJ1-1
size: few
V: TRBV10-3
CDR3: CAISWQESNTEAFF

J: TRBJ2-7
size: .
V: TRBV10-1
CDR3: CASSDVGLAVPYEQYF

J: TRBJ2-5
size: few
V: TRBV6-1
CDR3: CASSGQGRETQYF

J: TRBJ2-3
size: few
V: TRBV6-5
CDR3: CASSPKETDTQYF

J: TRBJ2-6
size: .
V: TRBV9
CDR3: CASSVEGAGANVLTF

J: TRBJ2-7
size: .
V: TRBV28
CDR3: CASSLFQFYEQYF

J: TRBJ1-4
size: .
V: TRBV18
CDR3: CASSLNRATTNEKLFF

J: TRBJ1-2
size: few
V: TRBV6-5
CDR3: CASSDYRMNYGYTF

J: TRBJ2-1
size: .
V: TRBV2
CDR3: CASSGAGGSYNEQFF

J: TRBJ1-1
size: few
V: TRBV10-3
CDR3: CAISGLQGHTEAFF

J: TRBJ1-3
size: .
V: TRBV6-1
CDR3: CASSDLGQDFRNTIYF

J: TRBJ2-1
size: .
V: TRBV6-4
CDR3: CASKLSGGSEQFF

J: TRBJ2-2
size: .
V: TRBV28
CDR3: CATLVQGSGELFF

J: TRBJ2-3
size: .
V: TRBV19
CDR3: CASSPVAATDTQYF

J: TRBJ1-2
size: .
V: TRBV2
CDR3: CASIQGFGYTF

J: TRBJ1-1
size: .
V: TRBV7-8
CDR3: CASSTGQGVPTEAFF

J: TRBJ2-5
size: .
V: TRBV19
CDR3: CASSRGGGQGMETQYF

J: TRBJ1-1
size: few
V: TRBV19
CDR3: CASSIGTQSGGAFF

J: TRBJ1-5
size: .
V: TRBV28
CDR3: CASSPPQGVGYQPQHF

J: TRBJ1-4
size: few
V: TRBV27
CDR3: CASSLWATGNEKLFF

J: TRBJ2-7
size: .
V: TRBV28
CDR3: CASSIPMTSGGEQYF

J: TRBJ1-1
size: .
V: TRBV14
CDR3: CASSRPRQGGTEAFF

J: TRBJ1-4
size: .
V: TRBV27
CDR3: CASSLGGGGRYEKLFF

J: TRBJ2-2
size: few
V: TRBV5-6
CDR3: CASLTGFNTGELFF

J: TRBJ2-4
size: .
V: TRBV9
CDR3: CASSPRLAPPSKNIQYF

J: TRBJ2-1
size: .
V: TRBV2
CDR3: CASNILGASVNEQFF